This T cell receptor (beta chain) was captured by sequencing in a study of T cell responses to AZD1222 COVID-19 vaccine (dated by TCRdb to the early 2020s). For the wider study: AZD1222 recipients given second doses at about 4 weeks or at about 12 weeks were pooled, since spike-specific TCR depth and breadth were not found to differ between the two schedules. TCR sequencing covered roughly 230 trial participants: 200 to 220 given two doses of AZD1222 and around 26 given two doses of MenACWY control vaccine. Trial participants were enrolled by age into subgroups of 18-55, 56-69 and 70-plus years, and around 150, 29 and 61 TCR-sequenced participants, respectively, were included in these subgroups.

The CDR3 regions of human TCRbeta chains were analyzed by immunosequencing. The authors' pipeline ran thus. TCRs in the repertoires were compared against a reference library of SARS-CoV-2-specific TCRs that had been generated with the MIRA antigen-specificity platform. Breadth was defined as the fraction of unique TCRs that were SARS-CoV-2-associated, and depth was defined as the fraction of total T cells that were SARS-CoV-2-associated. Using the MIRA data, each spike-specific TCR was assigned both to the spike region to which the TCR was reactive and to a CD4 or CD8 class. Log10-transformed breadth and depth values were compared by one-way ANOVA with Sidak's multiple comparisons tests. TCRdb took over this immuneACCESS table, retaining in-frame rearrangements with V and J assigned. Such tables are incomplete; in checked studies, under half of the missing clones stem from an unresolved V gene, and the remainder is unexplained. Clone size and the V and J calls come from that table; the DNA yielded D and trimming. This sample gives 100,000 to 150,000 clones in total; roughly 90% of them show up just once. 11% to 15% of the sample is held by the ten biggest clonotypes.

CDR1 is given as SGHAT and CDR2 as FQNNGV, both from the germline V gene. Reading from cysteine to phenylalanine, the CDR3 counts 14 amino acids. Left in the record is the CDR3 DNA by itself, 42 bases read in frame from the first base. The junction shows trimming of 4 bases on V and 7 bases on J, and the gene matches do not reach 9 bases of it. As for this clone: Its antigen is currently not known. No base quality information exists; no much larger clone differs at one position.

What the research found in general, with its limitations: Participants were mostly white British, with more females than males. The authors suggested clonal diversity may have been underestimated. Only a handful of AZD1222 recipients were SARS-CoV-2 seropositive at baseline, limiting conclusions about previously exposed vaccinees. Spike-specific TCR breadth and depth rose significantly after two AZD1222 doses compared with day 0 and with MenACWY recipients. Because no samples from the day 14 peak response were available, repertoires could be characterized only after the peak T cell response. Nearly half of unique spike-specific TCRs reportedly recognized epitopes outside regions mutated in the B.1.351 and B.1.1.7 variants. In the small 56-69-year group, the increase in depth fell short of significance, most likely because of low power. Vaccine-associated CD4 TCRs spanned the whole spike protein, with dominant responses in regions 160-218 and 743-854.

The sample's time point label, in plain terms: baseline before first vaccination. Vaccinee samples came from UK trials COV001 and COV002, including a single-blind randomized controlled phase 2/3 trial of AZD1222 (ChAdOx1 nCoV-19) in healthy adults. For TCRbeta chain sequencing, PBMC samples from trial participants were taken at day 0 and at day 28 after the second dose. The clonotype originates from an adult in good health. Sequenced material: peripheral blood, taken on day 0 of AZD1222 vaccination. Rearrangement joined TRBV11-2 to TRBJ1-2, with 7 bases aligning to TRBD1. The nucleotide sequence is given as TGTGCCAGCAGCTCCCGACAGGGAACGGGTGGCTACACCTTC. The translation is CASSSRQGTGGYTF. Where the CDR3 stops, the reference TRBV11-2 and TRBJ1-2 genes take over; the full variable domain is EAGVAQSPRYKIIEKRQSVAFWCNPISGHATLYWYQQILGQGPKLLIQFQNNGVVDDSQLPKDRFSAERLKGVDSTLKIQPAKLEDSAVYLCASSSRQGTGGYTFGSGTRLTVV.